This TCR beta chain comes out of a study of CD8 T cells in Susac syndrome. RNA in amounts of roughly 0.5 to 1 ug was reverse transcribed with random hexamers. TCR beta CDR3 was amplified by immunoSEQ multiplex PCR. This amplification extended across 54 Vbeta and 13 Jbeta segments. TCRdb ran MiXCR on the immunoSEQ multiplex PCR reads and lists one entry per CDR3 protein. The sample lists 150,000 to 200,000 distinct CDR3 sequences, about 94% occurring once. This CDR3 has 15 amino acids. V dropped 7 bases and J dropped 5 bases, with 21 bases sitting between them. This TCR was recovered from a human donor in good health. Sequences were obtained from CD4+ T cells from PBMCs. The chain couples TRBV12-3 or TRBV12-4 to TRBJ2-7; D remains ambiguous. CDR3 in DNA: TGTGCCAGCATGGGAAGACCTAAATTCAGTAACGAGCAGTACTTC. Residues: CASMGRPKFSNEQYF.